A few counts support the clone carrying this T cell receptor (beta chain). Its antigen is not known. This entry comes from a study of blood T cells in healthy people across ages. The CDR3 covers 13 residues. The ends lost 7 bases at V and 4 bases at J; junction bases unmatched: 5. CDR1 and CDR2 (germline): SQVTM, ANQGSEA. Together with a sample-barcoded 5' primer, a J-beta primer mix was included in a second PCR lasting roughly 6 to 12 cycles. Carrying 12 random nucleotides, a template-switch adaptor labeled each individual cDNA molecule. MiXCR, applied by TCRdb to the 5' RACE reads, yields one record per CDR3 protein. The sample shows about 1,800,000 distinct CDR3 sequences, roughly 28% of them seen only once. Study-level results: Across samples, TCR beta diversity tracked strongly with naive T cell percentage. There was no known CMV status for donors, so expanded clonotype changes were possibly confounded.

The sequenced material came from blood. The chain joins TRBV29-1 to TRBJ2-7; 12 bases match TRBD1. The sequence derives from a woman in her 30s in good health. DNA for the CDR3: TGCAGCGCTGGGGACAGGGGGCCGTACGAGCAGTACTTC. As protein: CSAGDRGPYEQYF.